This record looks at one T cell receptor beta chain sequence and its context. This sample is drawn from a study of blood T cells in healthy people across ages. CDR1 and CDR2 (germline): SGHRS, YFSETQ. V dropped 0 bases and J dropped 5; count of bases not matched to a gene: 9. The CDR3 sequence is 17 residues long. Combining a sample-barcoded 5' primer with a J-beta primer mix, a second PCR ran for 7 to 11 cycles. TCRdb recomputed calls from the 5' RACE reads with MiXCR, one row per CDR3 protein. The sample lists about 1,600,000 distinct CDR3 sequences; around 39% were seen once. Sequencing used blood. This TCR was recovered from a woman younger than 30 in good health. The chain uses TRBV5-1 and TRBJ2-2; 8 nucleotides line up with TRBD1. As DNA, the CDR3 is TGCGCCAGCAGCTTGGCCCCGGGACAGGAGAGAACCGGGGAGCTGTTTTTT. It encodes CASSLAPGQERTGELFF.